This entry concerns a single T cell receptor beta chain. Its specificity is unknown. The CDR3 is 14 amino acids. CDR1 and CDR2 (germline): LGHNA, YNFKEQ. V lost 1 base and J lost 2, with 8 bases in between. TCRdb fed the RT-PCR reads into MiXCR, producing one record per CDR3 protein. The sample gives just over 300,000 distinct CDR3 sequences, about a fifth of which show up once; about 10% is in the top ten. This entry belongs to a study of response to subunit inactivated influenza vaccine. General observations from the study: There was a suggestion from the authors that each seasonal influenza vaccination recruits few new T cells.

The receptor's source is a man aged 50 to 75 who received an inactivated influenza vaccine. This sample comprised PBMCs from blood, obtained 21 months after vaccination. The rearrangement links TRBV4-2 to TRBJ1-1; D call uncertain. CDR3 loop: CASSQAAGNTEAFF. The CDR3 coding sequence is TGTGCCAGCAGCCAAGCGGCAGGAAACACTGAAGCTTTCTTT.